This T cell receptor (beta chain) originates from a study of control samples from healthy donors and cancer patients. Measured with immunoSEQ multiplex PCR; TCRdb has only the in-frame clones, and not every one. Of 150,000 or so clones in the sample, more than 85% were seen once. Trimming took off 5 bases at V and 0 bases at J, with 14 bases between the two ends. The CDR3 runs to 16 residues. The germline V gene has CDR1 LNHDA and CDR2 SQIVND (reference sequence). V and J are TRBV19 and TRBJ2-4; the D gene is possibly TRBD1 (6 bases). Sequencing was carried out using blood. The clonotype originates from a man aged 45 to 65 in good health. The CDR3, as DNA: TGTGCCAGTAGTCCCCTGGACAGCCTAGCCAAAAACATTCAGTACTTC. This codes for CASSPLDSLAKNIQYF.